A single sample gave rise to the 4 T cell receptor beta chains below, sequenced in a study of early T cells in non-severe SARS-CoV-2 infection (dated by TCRdb to about 2021). The library was built by means of 5' RACE. Data came from a NextSeq 500. The public reads were reprocessed in TCRdb via fastp at Q25 and MiXCR, keeping in-frame beta chains. Rows with one shared CDR3 protein collapse into an entry with the most common genes and DNA. Here the sample has about 27,000 distinct CDR3 sequences; 2.9% occur a single time. The ten largest account for over 0.65% of the sample. What was sequenced was whole blood. The receptors were sampled from an adult who was a healthcare worker with PCR-confirmed SARS-CoV-2 infection or an uninfected control (not recorded which).

This clonotype has at least ten counts. The J gene is TRBJ2-7, the V gene TRBV10-2; 7 bases align to TRBD1. V was clipped by 5 bases and J by 0 bases; unmatched bases: 10. This CDR3 spans 16 amino acids. Looked up from germline, CDR1 is WSHSY and CDR2 is SAAADI. CDR3 amino acids: CASSNSDRVFSYEQYV. Written as DNA, the CDR3 is TGCGCCAGCAGTAACTCAGACAGGGTCTTCTCCTACGAGCAGTACGTC.

This clonotype was counted many times. The chain employs TRBV14 and TRBJ2-6; no clear D gene. CDR1 is SGHDN, CDR2 FVKESK, per germline. The CDR3 spans 16 residues. Between the trimmed V and J ends, which lost 2 bases and 0 bases, there was a span of 8 bases. The CDR3 region has the DNA TGTGCCAGCAGCCAACTATGGGACTCTGGGGCCAACGTCCTGACTTTC. This sequence encodes CASSQLWDSGANVLTF.

This clonotype was observed many times. The chain combines TRBV18 with TRBJ2-2; D may be TRBD1 (5 bases). Deletions cut 2 bases from V and 2 bases from J, with 9 bases between. Germline CDR1 KGHSH, CDR2 LQKENI. This CDR3 has 15 amino acids. The CDR3 spells CASSPDSLNTGELFF. Here the CDR3 DNA reads TGTGCCAGCTCACCAGACAGCCTTAACACCGGGGAGCTGTTTTTT.

This clonotype was observed many times. The V and J genes are TRBV20-1 and TRBJ2-5; TRBD1 aligns across 8 bases. The CDR3 runs to 13 residues. Germline CDR1 is DFQATT and CDR2 is SNEGSKA (reference sequence). The ends lost 4 bases at V and 4 bases at J; junction bases unmatched: 5. In DNA form, the CDR3 reads TGCAGTGCTATAACAGGGGGAGGAGAGACCCAGTACTTC. Protein sequence: CSAITGGGETQYF.